The present T cell receptor beta chain was sequenced within a study of cytomegalovirus exposure and HLA in healthy donors. Findings and limits, study-wide: The Asian-associated ancestry cluster reportedly had fewer N-insertions than the roughly 700-donor mean in a later analysis.

PCR used 60 Vbeta primers and 13 Jbeta primers. Only in-frame clones appear in the TCRdb table, and some are missing; sequencing was by immunoSEQ multiplex PCR. This sample yields more than 140,000 clones, of which approximately 84% are seen a single time; 1.9% belongs to the top ten. Only one count was recorded for this clone. What it recognizes is unknown. Sequenced material: PBMCs. The sequence came from a woman aged 40 to 55 in good health and CMV-seronegative.

The CDR3 DNA reads TGTGCCAGCAGACTACCGGGACAGGGGAGTCAGCCCCAGCATTTT. The encoded protein is CASRLPGQGSQPQHF. The chain has TRBV28 and TRBJ1-5; 10 nucleotides align to TRBD1. V lost 6 bases and J lost 6; bases outside the gene matches: 8. CDR1 and CDR2 from the germline V gene are MDHEN and SYDVKM. The CDR3 totals 15 residues.